Described below is a single T cell receptor (beta chain) sequence and its context. Its antigen is as yet unknown. The time point denotes: patch test 1, 2 weeks after DPC sensitization. The treatment: therapeutic diphenylcyclopropenone sensitization with weekly scalp DPC. Those who donated were patients with alopecia, 18 to 70 years of age, and suitable for DPC. The data were taken from a study of human T cells and chemical hapten exposure. For the study at large: Upper inner arm skin measuring approximately 2 cm by approximately 2 cm received 2% DPC for sensitization.

General study results and limits: Expanded TCRs showed more large CDR3 clusters than pre-sensitization or healthy control sets.

TCRdb independently ran MiXCR on the RACE reads; one entry per CDR3 protein. The sample yields 55,000 to 85,000 distinct CDR3 sequences, approximately 9.8% seen once. This CDR3 has 16 amino acids. With V trimmed by 0 bases and J by 5 bases, 5 bases remained unmatched. Germline V lookup: CDR1 SGHRS, CDR2 YFSETQ. V and J are TRBV5-1 and TRBJ2-1; 10 nucleotides match TRBD2. The TCR originated in a woman between 40 and 50 years old with alopecia areata. Some clones in this sample may be carry-over from other donors' samples. Sequenced material: whole blood, taken in connection with sensitization to the hapten diphenylcyclopropenone (DPC). The CDR3 protein is CASSLVLAGAHNEQFF. The DNA for the CDR3 is TGCGCCAGCAGCTTGGTCCTAGCGGGGGCCCACAATGAGCAGTTCTTC.